The following is a T cell receptor beta chain sequence with its context. What it recognizes is unknown. Using immunoSEQ multiplex PCR, the repertoire was profiled, and TCRdb retains in-frame clones only, with some absent. Of under 20,000 clones listed, about 91% are singletons. Blood CD4+ CD25-high CD127-low regulatory T cells supplied the genomic DNA template. The data originate from a study of regulatory and conventional T cells in RAG deficiency. Study-wide points: In Omenn syndrome, sorted "Tregs" may be peripherally activated cells. Shannon entropy was markedly lower and Simpson indices higher in RAG-deficient patients than control T-cell subsets. Compared with controls, unique Treg TCR beta sequences dropped roughly 96-fold in Omenn syndrome and CID/AS. Omenn patients showed >90% Treg-Tconv overlap and shorter CDR3 lengths.

This sample also appeared in a second study, on regulatory T cells. That source notes: Amplification used 52 TRBV primers and 13 TRBJ primers.

The receptor was isolated from a human donor in good health. Sequenced: Tregs sorted from blood.

CDR3 protein: CSVGGTGVAYEQYF. The DNA for the CDR3 is TGCAGCGTTGGAGGGACAGGGGTTGCCTACGAGCAGTACTTC. The rearrangement joins TRBV29-1 to TRBJ2-7; TRBD1 matches at 10 bases. The germline V gene has CDR1 SQVTM and CDR2 ANQGSEA. This CDR3 is built from 14 residues. V shed 4 bases and J 2 bases; nucleotides not matched to a gene: 5.